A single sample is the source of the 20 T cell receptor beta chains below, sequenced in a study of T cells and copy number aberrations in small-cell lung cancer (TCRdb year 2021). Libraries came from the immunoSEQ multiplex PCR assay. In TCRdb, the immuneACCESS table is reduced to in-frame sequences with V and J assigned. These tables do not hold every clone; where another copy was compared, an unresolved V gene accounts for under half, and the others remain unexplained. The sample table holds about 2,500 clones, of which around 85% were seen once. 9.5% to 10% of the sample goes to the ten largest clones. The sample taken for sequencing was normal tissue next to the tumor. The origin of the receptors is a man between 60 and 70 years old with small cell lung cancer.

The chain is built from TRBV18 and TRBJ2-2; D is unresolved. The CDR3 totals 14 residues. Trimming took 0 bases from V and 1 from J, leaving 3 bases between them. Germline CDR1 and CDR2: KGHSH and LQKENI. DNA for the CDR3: TGTGCCAGCTCACCACCGGGGAACACCGGGGAGCTGTTTTTT. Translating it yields CASSPPGNTGELFF. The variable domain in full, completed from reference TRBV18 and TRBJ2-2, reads NAGVMQNPRHLVRRRGQEARLRCSPMKGHSHVYWYRQLPEEGLKFMVYLQKENIIDESGMPKERFSAEFPKEGPSILRIQQVVRGDSAAYFCASSPPGNTGELFFGEGSRLTVL.

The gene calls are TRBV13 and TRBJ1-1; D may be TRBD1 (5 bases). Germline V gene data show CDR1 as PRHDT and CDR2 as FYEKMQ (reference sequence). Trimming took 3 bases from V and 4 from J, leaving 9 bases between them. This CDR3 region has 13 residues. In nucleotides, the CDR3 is TGTGCCAGCAGCTTGGGGGGGGTCACTGAAGCTTTCTTT. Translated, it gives CASSLGGVTEAFF.

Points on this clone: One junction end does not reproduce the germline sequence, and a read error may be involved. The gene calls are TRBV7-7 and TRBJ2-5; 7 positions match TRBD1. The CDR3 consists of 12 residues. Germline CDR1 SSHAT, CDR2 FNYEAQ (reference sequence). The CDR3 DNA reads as TGTGCTAGCAGCCCGGGACAGTTGGCCCAGTACTTC. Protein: CASSPGQLAQYF.

The CDR3 bases are TGTGCCAGCAGCCGTGACTATCGCCAAGAGACCCAGTACTTC. Translated: CASSRDYRQETQYF. The genes are TRBV27 and TRBJ2-5; perhaps TRBD2 as D (5 bases). Germline V lookup: CDR1 MNHEY, CDR2 SMNVEV (reference sequence). This CDR3 spans 14 amino acids. Trimming stripped 6 bases from V and 1 base from J, with 12 bases between.

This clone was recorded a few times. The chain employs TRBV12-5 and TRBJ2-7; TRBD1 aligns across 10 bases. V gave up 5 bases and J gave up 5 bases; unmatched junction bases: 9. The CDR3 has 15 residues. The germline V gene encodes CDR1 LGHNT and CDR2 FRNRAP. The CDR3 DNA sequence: TGTGCTAGTGGTACCCCCGGGACAGGGGCCCACGAGCAGTACTTC. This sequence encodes CASGTPGTGAHEQYF.

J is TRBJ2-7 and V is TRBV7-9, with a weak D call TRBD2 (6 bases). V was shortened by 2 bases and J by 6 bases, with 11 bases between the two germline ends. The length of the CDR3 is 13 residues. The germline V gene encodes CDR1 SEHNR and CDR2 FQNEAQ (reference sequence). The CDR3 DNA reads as TGTGCCAGCAGCTTAACCCAGCGGGCCGAGCAGTACTTC. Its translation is CASSLTQRAEQYF.

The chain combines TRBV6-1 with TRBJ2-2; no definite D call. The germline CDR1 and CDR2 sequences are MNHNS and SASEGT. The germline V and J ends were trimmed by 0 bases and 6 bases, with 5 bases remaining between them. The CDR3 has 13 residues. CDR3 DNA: TGTGCCAGCAGTGAAGCTAGAGCCGGGGAGCTGTTTTTT. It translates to CASSEARAGELFF.

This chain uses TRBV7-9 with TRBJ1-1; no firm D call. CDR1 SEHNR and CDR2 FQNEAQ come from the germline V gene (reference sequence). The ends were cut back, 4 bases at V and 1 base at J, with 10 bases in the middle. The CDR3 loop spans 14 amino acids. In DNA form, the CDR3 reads TGTGCCAGCAGCTCCCTGGGAGGGAACACTGAAGCTTTCTTT. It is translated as CASSSLGGNTEAFF.

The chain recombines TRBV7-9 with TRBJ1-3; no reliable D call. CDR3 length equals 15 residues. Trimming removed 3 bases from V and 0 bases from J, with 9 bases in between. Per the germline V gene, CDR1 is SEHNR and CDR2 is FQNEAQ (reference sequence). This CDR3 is CASSFSKDSGNTIYF. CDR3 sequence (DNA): TGTGCCAGCAGCTTTAGCAAGGACTCTGGAAACACCATATATTTT. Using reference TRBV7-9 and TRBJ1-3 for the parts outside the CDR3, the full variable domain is DTGVSQNPRHKITKRGQNVTFRCDPISEHNRLYWYRQTLGQGPEFLTYFQNEAQLEKSRLLSDRFSAERPKGSFSTLEIQRTEQGDSAMYLCASSFSKDSGNTIYFGEGSWLTVV.

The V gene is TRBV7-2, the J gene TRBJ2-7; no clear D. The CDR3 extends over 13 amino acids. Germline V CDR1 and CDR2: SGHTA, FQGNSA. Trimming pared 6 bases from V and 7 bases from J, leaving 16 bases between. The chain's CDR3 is CASRPGEFLEQYF. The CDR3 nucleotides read TGTGCCAGCAGGCCTGGGGAATTTCTAGAGCAGTACTTC.

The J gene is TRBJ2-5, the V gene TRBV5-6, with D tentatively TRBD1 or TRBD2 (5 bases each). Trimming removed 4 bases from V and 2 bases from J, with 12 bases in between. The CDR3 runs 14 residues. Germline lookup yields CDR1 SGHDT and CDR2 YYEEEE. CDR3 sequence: CASSNWDGQETQYF. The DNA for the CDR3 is TGTGCCAGCAGCAATTGGGACGGTCAAGAGACCCAGTACTTC.

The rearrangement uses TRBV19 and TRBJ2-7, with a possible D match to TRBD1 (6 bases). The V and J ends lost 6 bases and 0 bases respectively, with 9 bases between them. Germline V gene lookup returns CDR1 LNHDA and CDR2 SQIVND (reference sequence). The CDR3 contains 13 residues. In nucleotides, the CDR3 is TGTGCCAGTAGGAGACAGGACTCCTACGAGCAGTACTTC. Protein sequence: CASRRQDSYEQYF.

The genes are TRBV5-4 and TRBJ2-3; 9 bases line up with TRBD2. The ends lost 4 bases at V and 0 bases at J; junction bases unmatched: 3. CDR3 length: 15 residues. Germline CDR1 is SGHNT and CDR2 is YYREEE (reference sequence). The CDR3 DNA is TGTGCCAGCAGCGCGGGGGGGAGAAGCACAGATACGCAGTATTTT. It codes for CASSAGGRSTDTQYF.

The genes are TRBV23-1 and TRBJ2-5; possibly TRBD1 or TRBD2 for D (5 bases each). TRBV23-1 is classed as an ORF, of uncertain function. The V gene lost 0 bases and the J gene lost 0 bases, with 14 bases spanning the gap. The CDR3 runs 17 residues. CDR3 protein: CASSQSNRRKYQETQYF. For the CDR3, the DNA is TGCGCCAGCAGTCAATCGAACAGGAGGAAGTACCAAGAGACCCAGTACTTC.

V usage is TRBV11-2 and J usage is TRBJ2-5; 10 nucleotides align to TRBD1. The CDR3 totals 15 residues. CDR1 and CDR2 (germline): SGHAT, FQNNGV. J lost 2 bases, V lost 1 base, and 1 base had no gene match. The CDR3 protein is CASSLGTGGQETQYF. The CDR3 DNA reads TGTGCCAGCAGCTTAGGGACAGGGGGTCAAGAGACCCAGTACTTC.

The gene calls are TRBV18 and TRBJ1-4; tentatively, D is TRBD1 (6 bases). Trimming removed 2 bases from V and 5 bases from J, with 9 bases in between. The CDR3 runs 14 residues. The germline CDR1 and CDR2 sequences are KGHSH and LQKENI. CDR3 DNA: TGTGCCAGCTCACCAGAGGACAGCAATGAAAAACTGTTTTTT. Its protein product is CASSPEDSNEKLFF.

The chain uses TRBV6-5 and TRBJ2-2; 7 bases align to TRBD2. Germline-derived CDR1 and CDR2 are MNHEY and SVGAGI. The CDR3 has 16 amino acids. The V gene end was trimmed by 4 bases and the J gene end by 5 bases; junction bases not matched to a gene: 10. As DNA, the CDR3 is TGTGCCAGCAGTTTGATGGCGGGAGAAAATACCGGGGAGCTGTTTTTT. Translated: CASSLMAGENTGELFF.

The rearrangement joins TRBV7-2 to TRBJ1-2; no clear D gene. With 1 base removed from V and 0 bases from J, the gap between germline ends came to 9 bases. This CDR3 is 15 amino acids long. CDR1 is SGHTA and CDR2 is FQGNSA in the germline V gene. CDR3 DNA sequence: TGTGCCAGCAGCTTAGGGGTTGGACCTAACTATGGCTACACCTTC. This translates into CASSLGVGPNYGYTF.

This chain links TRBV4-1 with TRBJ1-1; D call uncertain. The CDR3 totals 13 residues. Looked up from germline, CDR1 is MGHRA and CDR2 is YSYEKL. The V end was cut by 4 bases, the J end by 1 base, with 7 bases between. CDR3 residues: CASSPVPNTEAFF. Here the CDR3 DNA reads TGCGCCAGCAGCCCCGTACCGAACACTGAAGCTTTCTTT.

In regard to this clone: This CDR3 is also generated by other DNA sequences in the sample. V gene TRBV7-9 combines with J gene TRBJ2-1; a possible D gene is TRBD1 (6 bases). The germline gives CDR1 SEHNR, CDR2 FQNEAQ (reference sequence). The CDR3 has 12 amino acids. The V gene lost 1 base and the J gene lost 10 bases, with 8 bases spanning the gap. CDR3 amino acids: CASSLVGGEQFF. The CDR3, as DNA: TGTGCCAGCAGCTTAGTAGGGGGAGAGCAGTTCTTC.